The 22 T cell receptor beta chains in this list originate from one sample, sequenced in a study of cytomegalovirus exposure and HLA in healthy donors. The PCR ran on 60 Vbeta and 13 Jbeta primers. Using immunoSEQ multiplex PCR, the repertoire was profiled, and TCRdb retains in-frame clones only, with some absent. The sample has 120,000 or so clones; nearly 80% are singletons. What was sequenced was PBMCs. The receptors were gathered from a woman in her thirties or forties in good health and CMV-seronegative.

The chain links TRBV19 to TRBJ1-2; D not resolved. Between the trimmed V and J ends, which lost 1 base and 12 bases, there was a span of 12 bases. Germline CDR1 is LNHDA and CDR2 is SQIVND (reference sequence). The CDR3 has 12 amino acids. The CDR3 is CASSIGPAGNTF. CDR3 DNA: TGTGCCAGTAGTATAGGTCCCGCCGGGAACACCTTC.

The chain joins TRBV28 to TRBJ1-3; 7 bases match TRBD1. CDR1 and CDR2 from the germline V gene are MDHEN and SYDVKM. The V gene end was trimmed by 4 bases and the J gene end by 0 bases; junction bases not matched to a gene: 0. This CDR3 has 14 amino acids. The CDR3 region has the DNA TGTGCCAGCAGTTGGGACAGCTCTGGAAACACCATATATTTT. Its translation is CASSWDSSGNTIYF.

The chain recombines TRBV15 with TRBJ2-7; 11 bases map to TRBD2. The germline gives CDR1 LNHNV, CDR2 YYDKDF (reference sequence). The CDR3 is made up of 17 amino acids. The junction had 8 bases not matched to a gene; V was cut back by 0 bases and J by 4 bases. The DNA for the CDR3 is TGTGCCACCAGCAGAGATCTACGACTAGCGGGAATTTACGAGCAGTACTTC. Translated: CATSRDLRLAGIYEQYF.

CDR3 sequence: CASSIDRFPGQGYNEQFF. The CDR3 region has the DNA TGTGCCAGTAGTATAGATCGCTTTCCGGGACAGGGCTACAATGAGCAGTTCTTC. The chain uses TRBV19 and TRBJ2-1; 9 bases line up with TRBD1. This CDR3 region has 18 residues. Germline V gene sequence: CDR1 LNHDA, CDR2 SQIVND (reference sequence). The J segment lost 3 bases and the V segment lost 0 bases, leaving 9 bases of the junction unmatched.

This chain's CDR3 is CASSQDPLAGEQYF. CDR3 nucleotide sequence: TGTGCCAGCAGCCAAGATCCACTAGCGGGCGAGCAGTACTTC. This chain links TRBV4-2 with TRBJ2-7; TRBD2 matches 9 bases. Germline V CDR1 and CDR2: LGHNA, YNFKEQ. This CDR3 has 14 residues. V shed 0 bases, J shed 6 bases, and the junction held 3 bases outside the gene matches.

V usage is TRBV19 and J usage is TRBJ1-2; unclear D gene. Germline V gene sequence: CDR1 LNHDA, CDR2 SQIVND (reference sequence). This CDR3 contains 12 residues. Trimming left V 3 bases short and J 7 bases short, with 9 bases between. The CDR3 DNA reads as TGTGCCAGTAGTATGAGGGAAGGTGGCTACACCTTC. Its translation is CASSMREGGYTF.

CDR3 nucleotide sequence: TGTGCCAGCAGCTTAGCCAGGGATTCGACCTACGAGCAGTACTTC. The encoded protein is CASSLARDSTYEQYF. This chain uses TRBV11-3 with TRBJ2-7; maybe TRBD1 (5 bases). In germline, CDR1 is SGHNT, CDR2 YENEEA. The CDR3 is 15 residues long. Trimming cost V 1 base and J 2 bases, with 12 bases left between them.

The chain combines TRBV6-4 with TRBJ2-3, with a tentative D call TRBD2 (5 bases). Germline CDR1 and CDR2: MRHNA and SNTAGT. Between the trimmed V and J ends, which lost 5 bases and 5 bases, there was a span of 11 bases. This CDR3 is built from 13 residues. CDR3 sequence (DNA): TGTGCCAGCAGTTTGGAGGAGCTAGATACGCAGTATTTT. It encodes CASSLEELDTQYF.

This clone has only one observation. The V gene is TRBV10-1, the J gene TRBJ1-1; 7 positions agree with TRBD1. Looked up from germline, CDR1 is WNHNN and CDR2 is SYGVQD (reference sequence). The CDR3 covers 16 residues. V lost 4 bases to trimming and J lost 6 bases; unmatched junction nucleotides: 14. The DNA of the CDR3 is TGCGCCAGCAGTGGTACAACAGGGGCCCGGGGATCTGAAGCTTTCTTT. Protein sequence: CASSGTTGARGSEAFF.

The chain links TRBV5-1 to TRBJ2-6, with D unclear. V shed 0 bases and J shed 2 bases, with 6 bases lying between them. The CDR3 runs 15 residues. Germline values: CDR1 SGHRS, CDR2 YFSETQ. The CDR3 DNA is TGCGCCAGCAGCTTGGGGCCAGCTGGGGCCAACGTCCTGACTTTC. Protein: CASSLGPAGANVLTF.

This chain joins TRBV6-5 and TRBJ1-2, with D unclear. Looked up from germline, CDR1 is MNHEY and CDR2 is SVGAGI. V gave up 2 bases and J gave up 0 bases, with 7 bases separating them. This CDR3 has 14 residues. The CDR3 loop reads CASSYLATNYGYTF. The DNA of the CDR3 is TGTGCCAGCAGTTACCTGGCAACTAACTATGGCTACACCTTC.

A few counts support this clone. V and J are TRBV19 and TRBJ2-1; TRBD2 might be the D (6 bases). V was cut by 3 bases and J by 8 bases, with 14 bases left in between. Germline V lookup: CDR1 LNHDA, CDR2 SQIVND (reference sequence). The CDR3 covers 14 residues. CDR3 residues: CASSILADTDEQFF. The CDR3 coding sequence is TGTGCCAGTAGTATCTTAGCGGACACGGATGAGCAGTTCTTC.

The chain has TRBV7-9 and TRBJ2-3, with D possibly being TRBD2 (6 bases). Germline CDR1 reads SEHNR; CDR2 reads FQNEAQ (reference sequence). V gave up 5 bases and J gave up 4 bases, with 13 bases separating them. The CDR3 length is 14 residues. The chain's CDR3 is CASSRLGPSDTQYF. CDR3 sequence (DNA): TGTGCCAGCAGCCGACTAGGACCTTCAGATACGCAGTATTTT.

CDR3 nucleotide sequence: TGTGCCAGCAGCTTAGGGCCCCGACAGGGGTACGAGCAGTACTTC. Its translation is CASSLGPRQGYEQYF. The V call is TRBV7-2, the J call TRBJ2-7; 8 bases are a match to TRBD1. Per the germline V gene, CDR1 is SGHTA and CDR2 is FQGNSA. CDR3 length equals 15 residues. J was trimmed by 4 bases and V by 1 base; bases with no gene match: 6.

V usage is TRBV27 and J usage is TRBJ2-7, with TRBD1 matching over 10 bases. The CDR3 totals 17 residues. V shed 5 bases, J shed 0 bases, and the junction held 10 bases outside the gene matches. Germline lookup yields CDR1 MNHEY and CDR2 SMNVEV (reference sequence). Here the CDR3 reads CASSPGQGLKNSYEQYF. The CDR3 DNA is TGTGCCAGCAGTCCGGGACAGGGGCTAAAAAACTCCTACGAGCAGTACTTC.

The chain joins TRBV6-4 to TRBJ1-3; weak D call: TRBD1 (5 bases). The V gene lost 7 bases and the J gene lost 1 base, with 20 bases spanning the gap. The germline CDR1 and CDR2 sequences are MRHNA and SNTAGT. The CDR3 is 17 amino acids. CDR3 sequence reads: CASTPNPARDSGNTIYF. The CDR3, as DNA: TGTGCCAGCACTCCCAATCCCGCCAGGGATTCTGGAAACACCATATATTTT.

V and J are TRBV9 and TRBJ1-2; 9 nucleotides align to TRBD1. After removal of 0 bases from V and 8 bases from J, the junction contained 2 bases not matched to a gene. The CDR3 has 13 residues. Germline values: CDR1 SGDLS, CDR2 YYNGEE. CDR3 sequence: CASSVGTGDGYTF. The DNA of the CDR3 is TGTGCCAGCAGCGTAGGGACAGGGGACGGCTACACCTTC.

The CDR3 nucleotides are TGTGCCAGTGGGGGGGGGCCAAATACGCAGTATTTT. This codes for CASGGGPNTQYF. The V gene is TRBV2, the J gene TRBJ2-3; a possible D gene is TRBD2 (7 bases). Germline V gives CDR1 SNHLY, CDR2 FYNNEI. CDR3 length: 12 residues. Trimming pared 9 bases from V and 7 bases from J, leaving 14 bases between.

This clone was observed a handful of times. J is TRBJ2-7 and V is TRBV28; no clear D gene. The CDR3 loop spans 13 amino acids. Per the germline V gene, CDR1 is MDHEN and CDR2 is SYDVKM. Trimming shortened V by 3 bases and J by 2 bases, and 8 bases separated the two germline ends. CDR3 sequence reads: CASSFGPAYEQYF. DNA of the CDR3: TGTGCCAGCAGTTTTGGGCCGGCCTACGAGCAGTACTTC.

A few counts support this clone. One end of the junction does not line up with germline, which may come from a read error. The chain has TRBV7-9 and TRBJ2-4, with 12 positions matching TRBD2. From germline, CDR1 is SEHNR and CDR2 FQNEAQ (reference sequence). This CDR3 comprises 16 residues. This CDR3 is CASSPLTSGRGNSQYF. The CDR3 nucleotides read TGTGCCAGCAGCCCCTTGACTAGCGGGAGAGGGAACAGTCAGTACTTC.

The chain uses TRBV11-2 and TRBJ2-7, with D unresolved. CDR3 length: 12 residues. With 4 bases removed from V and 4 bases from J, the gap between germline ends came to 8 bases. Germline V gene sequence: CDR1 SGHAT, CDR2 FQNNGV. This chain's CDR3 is CASSYLRYEQYF. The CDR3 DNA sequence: TGTGCCAGCAGCTACCTACGTTACGAGCAGTACTTC.

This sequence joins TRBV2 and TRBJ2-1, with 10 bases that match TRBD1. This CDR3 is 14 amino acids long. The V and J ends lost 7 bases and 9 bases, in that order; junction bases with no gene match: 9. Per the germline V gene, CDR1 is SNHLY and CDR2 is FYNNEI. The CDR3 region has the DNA TGTGCCAGCATTAAGGAGGGACAGGGGAGTGAGCAGTTCTTC. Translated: CASIKEGQGSEQFF.